This TCR beta chain was recovered during a study of T cell responses to AZD1222 COVID-19 vaccine. As for this clone: Its antigen is undetermined.

V dropped 8 bases and J dropped 5 bases, with 9 bases sitting between them. This CDR3 is built from 11 residues. Germline V CDR1 and CDR2: SNHLY, FYNNEI. Assay: immunoSEQ multiplex PCR; the TCRdb copy retains only in-frame clones and omits some. The sample yields about 120,000 clones, over 80% seen once. Regarding the study as a whole: Seropositive AZD1222 recipients at baseline numbered only five to seven. Among the donors, most were white British and more were female, and clonal diversity was possibly underestimated.

This sequence originates from an adult in good health. The chain links TRBV2 to TRBJ1-2; possibly TRBD1 for D (5 bases). The starting material was peripheral blood, obtained on day 0 of AZD1222 vaccination. CDR3 sequence: CASGAVYGYTF. CDR3 DNA sequence: TGTGCCAGCGGGGCAGTATATGGCTACACCTTC.